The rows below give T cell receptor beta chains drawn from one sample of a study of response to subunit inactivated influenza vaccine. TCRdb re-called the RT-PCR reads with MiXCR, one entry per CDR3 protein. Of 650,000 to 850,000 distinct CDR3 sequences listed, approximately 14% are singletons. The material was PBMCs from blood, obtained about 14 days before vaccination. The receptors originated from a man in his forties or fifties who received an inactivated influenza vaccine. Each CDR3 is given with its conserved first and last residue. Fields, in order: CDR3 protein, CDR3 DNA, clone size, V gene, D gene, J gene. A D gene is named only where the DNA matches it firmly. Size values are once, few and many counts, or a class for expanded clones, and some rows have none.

CDR3aa: CASSQVPIILSDYGYTF; CDR3nt: TGTGCCAGCAGCCAGGTACCAATTATACTCAGCGACTATGGCTACACCTTC; abundance: few; v_gene: TRBV3-1; d_gene: -; j_gene: TRBJ1-2
CDR3aa: CASSYDGLAFDEQFF; CDR3nt: TGTGCCAGCAGTTATGACGGACTAGCGTTCGATGAGCAGTTCTTC; abundance: -; v_gene: TRBV7-9; d_gene: TRBD2; j_gene: TRBJ2-1
CDR3aa: CASSHRSPYSNQPQHF; CDR3nt: TGTGCCAGCAGTCACAGGAGTCCTTATAGCAATCAGCCCCAGCATTTT; abundance: -; v_gene: TRBV6-2/TRBV6-3; d_gene: -; j_gene: TRBJ1-5
CDR3aa: CSAASGTPRGNTGELFF; CDR3nt: TGCAGTGCGGCGAGCGGGACACCCCGAGGGAACACCGGGGAGCTGTTTTTT; abundance: -; v_gene: TRBV20-1; d_gene: -; j_gene: TRBJ2-2
CDR3aa: CASSQVSPAGDNEQFF; CDR3nt: TGTGCCAGCAGCCAAGTCTCGCCAGCGGGGGACAATGAGCAGTTCTTC; abundance: -; v_gene: TRBV4-2; d_gene: TRBD2; j_gene: TRBJ2-1
CDR3aa: CSATARGNTEAFF; CDR3nt: TGCAGTGCTACGGCCAGAGGGAACACTGAAGCTTTCTTT; abundance: -; v_gene: TRBV20-1; d_gene: -; j_gene: TRBJ1-1
CDR3aa: CSAPRTFSSYNEQFF; CDR3nt: TGCAGTGCTCCCAGAACGTTTAGCTCCTACAATGAGCAGTTCTTC; abundance: -; v_gene: TRBV20-1; d_gene: -; j_gene: TRBJ2-1
CDR3aa: CASSQDGTLSGAFF; CDR3nt: TGTGCCAGCAGCCAAGACGGGACACTATCGGGGGCTTTCTTT; abundance: -; v_gene: TRBV3-1; d_gene: -; j_gene: TRBJ1-1
CDR3aa: CASSLAVWGAGGNEQFF; CDR3nt: TGTGCCAGCAGCTTAGCAGTTTGGGGGGCCGGGGGCAATGAGCAGTTCTTC; abundance: many; v_gene: TRBV7-9; d_gene: -; j_gene: TRBJ2-1
CDR3aa: CATSRAGPSYNEQFF; CDR3nt: TGTGCCACCAGCAGAGCGGGGCCCTCCTACAATGAGCAGTTCTTC; abundance: -; v_gene: TRBV15; d_gene: -; j_gene: TRBJ2-1
CDR3aa: CASTPITAGNTEAFF; CDR3nt: TGCGCCAGCACCCCCATCACTGCGGGGAACACTGAAGCTTTCTTT; abundance: -; v_gene: TRBV5-1; d_gene: -; j_gene: TRBJ1-1
CDR3aa: CASSLIGENIQYF; CDR3nt: TGTGCCAGCAGCTTGATTGGGGAAAACATTCAGTACTTC; abundance: -; v_gene: TRBV5-6; d_gene: -; j_gene: TRBJ2-4
CDR3aa: CASSSVEVRYNEQFF; CDR3nt: TGTGCCAGCAGTTCCGTAGAGGTGAGGTACAATGAGCAGTTCTTC; abundance: many; v_gene: TRBV7-8; d_gene: -; j_gene: TRBJ2-1
CDR3aa: CASSLHQFNYGYTF; CDR3nt: TGTGCCAGCAGTTTACATCAGTTTAACTATGGCTACACCTTC; abundance: -; v_gene: TRBV28; d_gene: -; j_gene: TRBJ1-2
CDR3aa: CASSRGDPPGDTDTQYF; CDR3nt: TGTGCCAGCAGCAGAGGGGACCCCCCGGGGGATACAGATACGCAGTATTTT; abundance: few; v_gene: TRBV21-1; d_gene: -; j_gene: TRBJ2-3
CDR3aa: CASSPPGGDQETQYF; CDR3nt: TGTGCCAGCTCACCACCGGGAGGGGATCAAGAGACCCAGTACTTC; abundance: few; v_gene: TRBV18; d_gene: TRBD2; j_gene: TRBJ2-5
CDR3aa: CASSPIQGLGKEQFF; CDR3nt: TGTGCCAGCAGCCCTATCCAGGGCCTCGGGAAAGAGCAGTTCTTC; abundance: few; v_gene: TRBV2; d_gene: -; j_gene: TRBJ2-1
CDR3aa: CASSARDRGFEQYF; CDR3nt: TGTGCCAGCAGTGCCCGGGACAGGGGTTTTGAGCAGTACTTC; abundance: -; v_gene: TRBV25-1; d_gene: TRBD1; j_gene: TRBJ2-7
CDR3aa: CASRSRGAGQNYEQYF; CDR3nt: TGTGCCAGCAGATCCCGGGGGGCAGGGCAAAACTACGAGCAGTACTTC; abundance: few; v_gene: TRBV7-8; d_gene: -; j_gene: TRBJ2-7
CDR3aa: CASSRWDRQPSEEGTDTQYF; CDR3nt: TGTGCCAGCAGCCGATGGGACAGGCAACCGTCTGAGGAGGGCACAGATACGCAGTATTTT; abundance: few; v_gene: TRBV14; d_gene: TRBD1; j_gene: TRBJ2-3
CDR3aa: CATSRDGAENEKLFF; CDR3nt: TGTGCCACCAGCAGAGATGGGGCCGAGAATGAAAAACTGTTTTTT; abundance: many; v_gene: TRBV15; d_gene: -; j_gene: TRBJ1-4
CDR3aa: CASSVGRHTGVAETQYF; CDR3nt: TGTGCCAGCAGCGTAGGGCGTCACACAGGGGTTGCGGAGACCCAGTACTTC; abundance: -; v_gene: TRBV9; d_gene: TRBD1; j_gene: TRBJ2-5
CDR3aa: CAISFVASGADTQYF; CDR3nt: TGTGCCATCAGCTTCGTTGCTAGCGGGGCAGATACGCAGTATTTT; abundance: many; v_gene: TRBV10-3; d_gene: TRBD2; j_gene: TRBJ2-3
CDR3aa: CASSTVTGTLKGETQYF; CDR3nt: TGTGCCAGCAGCACCGTAACCGGGACACTGAAGGGAGAGACCCAGTACTTC; abundance: -; v_gene: TRBV6-1; d_gene: -; j_gene: TRBJ2-5
CDR3aa: CASSPHTYEQYF; CDR3nt: TGTGCCAGCAGCCCCCATACCTACGAGCAGTACTTC; abundance: few; v_gene: TRBV12-3/TRBV12-4; d_gene: -; j_gene: TRBJ2-7
CDR3aa: CSARVPKGHSNQPQHF; CDR3nt: TGCAGTGCTAGAGTACCTAAAGGGCATAGCAATCAGCCCCAGCATTTT; abundance: few; v_gene: TRBV20-1; d_gene: -; j_gene: TRBJ1-5
CDR3aa: CAVGGGQETQYF; CDR3nt: TGTGCCGTCGGAGGGGGACAAGAGACCCAGTACTTC; abundance: -; v_gene: TRBV28; d_gene: -; j_gene: TRBJ2-5
CDR3aa: CASSIAGASYNEQFF; CDR3nt: TGTGCCAGTAGTATTGCAGGGGCCTCCTACAATGAGCAGTTCTTC; abundance: -; v_gene: TRBV19; d_gene: -; j_gene: TRBJ2-1
CDR3aa: CASSNSGSNTGELFF; CDR3nt: TGTGCCAGCAGTAATAGCGGGAGCAACACCGGGGAGCTGTTTTTT; abundance: few; v_gene: TRBV12-3/TRBV12-4; d_gene: TRBD2; j_gene: TRBJ2-2
CDR3aa: CASSYHPRPIRRRADTQYF; CDR3nt: TGTGCCAGCAGTTACCACCCCCGCCCCATACGACGGCGGGCAGATACGCAGTATTTT; abundance: few; v_gene: TRBV6-2/TRBV6-3; d_gene: -; j_gene: TRBJ2-3
CDR3aa: CASKVRPEGKAFF; CDR3nt: TGTGCCAGCAAGGTTAGACCCGAGGGGAAAGCTTTCTTT; abundance: -; v_gene: TRBV6-1; d_gene: -; j_gene: TRBJ1-1
CDR3aa: CASRVIEGTEAFF; CDR3nt: TGTGCCAGCAGGGTTATCGAGGGCACTGAAGCTTTCTTT; abundance: few; v_gene: TRBV12-3/TRBV12-4; d_gene: -; j_gene: TRBJ1-1
CDR3aa: CASTRDPSGGGTEAFF; CDR3nt: TGTGCCAGCACCCGGGACCCCTCGGGTGGTGGCACTGAAGCTTTCTTT; abundance: -; v_gene: TRBV12-3/TRBV12-4; d_gene: -; j_gene: TRBJ1-1
CDR3aa: CASSKSQDRGSYEQYF; CDR3nt: TGTGCCAGCAGCAAAAGCCAGGACAGGGGATCCTACGAGCAGTACTTC; abundance: few; v_gene: TRBV21-1; d_gene: -; j_gene: TRBJ2-7
CDR3aa: CASSFFGSNTGELFF; CDR3nt: TGTGCCAGCAGCTTCTTCGGGTCCAACACCGGGGAGCTGTTTTTT; abundance: few; v_gene: TRBV5-5; d_gene: -; j_gene: TRBJ2-2
CDR3aa: CSARGGRVGNEQFF; CDR3nt: TGCAGTGCAAGAGGGGGAAGGGTCGGAAATGAGCAGTTCTTC; abundance: few; v_gene: TRBV20-1; d_gene: -; j_gene: TRBJ2-1
CDR3aa: CAEKRVDTQYF; CDR3nt: TGTGCCGAAAAGAGAGTAGATACGCAGTATTTT; abundance: -; v_gene: TRBV7-9; d_gene: -; j_gene: TRBJ2-3
CDR3aa: CASSFEGREETQYF; CDR3nt: TGCGCCAGCAGCTTTGAGGGCCGGGAAGAGACCCAGTACTTC; abundance: few; v_gene: TRBV5-1; d_gene: -; j_gene: TRBJ2-5
CDR3aa: CASRGQGTRNSPLHF; CDR3nt: TGTGCCAGCAGGGGGCAGGGGACTCGGAATTCACCCCTCCACTTT; abundance: few; v_gene: TRBV7-2; d_gene: -; j_gene: TRBJ1-6
CDR3aa: CASSYSMVGAYEQYF; CDR3nt: TGTGCCAGCAGTTACTCCATGGTCGGAGCCTACGAGCAGTACTTC; abundance: few; v_gene: TRBV6-2/TRBV6-3; d_gene: -; j_gene: TRBJ2-7
CDR3aa: CASTMGTGEETQYF; CDR3nt: TGTGCCAGCACTATGGGGACAGGGGAAGAGACCCAGTACTTC; abundance: few; v_gene: TRBV6-1; d_gene: TRBD1; j_gene: TRBJ2-5
CDR3aa: CASSGRTGGNTEAFF; CDR3nt: TGCGCCAGCAGCGGACGGACAGGGGGGAACACTGAAGCTTTCTTT; abundance: -; v_gene: TRBV10-2; d_gene: TRBD1; j_gene: TRBJ1-1
CDR3aa: CASSVPGLATETQYF; CDR3nt: TGTGCCAGCAGTGTTCCGGGACTAGCGACAGAGACCCAGTACTTC; abundance: few; v_gene: TRBV28; d_gene: TRBD2; j_gene: TRBJ2-5
CDR3aa: CASSLAADLNTIYF; CDR3nt: TGTGCCAGCAGTTTAGCGGCAGACTTAAACACCATATATTTT; abundance: few; v_gene: TRBV12-3/TRBV12-4; d_gene: -; j_gene: TRBJ1-3
CDR3aa: CASSLVQLNEKLFF; CDR3nt: TGTGCCAGCAGCTTAGTTCAGCTAAATGAAAAACTGTTTTTT; abundance: few; v_gene: TRBV7-9; d_gene: -; j_gene: TRBJ1-4